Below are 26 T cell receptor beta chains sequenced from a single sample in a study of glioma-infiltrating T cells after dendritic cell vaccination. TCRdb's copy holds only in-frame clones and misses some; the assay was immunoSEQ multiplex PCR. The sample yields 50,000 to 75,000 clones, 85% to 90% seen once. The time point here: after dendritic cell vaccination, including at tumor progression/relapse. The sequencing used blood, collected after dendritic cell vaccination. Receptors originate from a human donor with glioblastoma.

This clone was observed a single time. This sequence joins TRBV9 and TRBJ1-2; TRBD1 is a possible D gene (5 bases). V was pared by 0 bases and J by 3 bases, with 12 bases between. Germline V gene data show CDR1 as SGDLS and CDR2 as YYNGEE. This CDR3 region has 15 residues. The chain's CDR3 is CASSVGQMGDYGYTF. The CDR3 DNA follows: TGTGCCAGCAGCGTAGGACAGATGGGCGACTATGGCTACACCTTC.

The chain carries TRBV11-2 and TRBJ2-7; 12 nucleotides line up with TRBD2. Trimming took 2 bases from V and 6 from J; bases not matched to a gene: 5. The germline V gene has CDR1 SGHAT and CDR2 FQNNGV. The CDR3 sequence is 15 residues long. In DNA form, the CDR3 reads TGTGCCAGCAGCTTACGTTCGACTAGCGGGGGCGAGCAGTACTTC. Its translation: CASSLRSTSGGEQYF.

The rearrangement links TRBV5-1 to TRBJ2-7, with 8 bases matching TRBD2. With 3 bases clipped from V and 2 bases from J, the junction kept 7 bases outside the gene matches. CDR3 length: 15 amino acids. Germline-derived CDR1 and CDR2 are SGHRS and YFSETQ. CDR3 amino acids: CASSSDGGGPYEQYF. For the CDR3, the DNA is TGCGCCAGCAGCTCCGACGGGGGGGGTCCCTACGAGCAGTACTTC.

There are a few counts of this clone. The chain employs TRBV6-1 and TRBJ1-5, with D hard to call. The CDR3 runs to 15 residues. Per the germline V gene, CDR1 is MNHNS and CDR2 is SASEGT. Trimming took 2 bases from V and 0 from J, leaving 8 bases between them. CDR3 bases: TGTGCCAGCAGTGAATCGGGTTATAGCAATCAGCCCCAGCATTTT. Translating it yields CASSESGYSNQPQHF.

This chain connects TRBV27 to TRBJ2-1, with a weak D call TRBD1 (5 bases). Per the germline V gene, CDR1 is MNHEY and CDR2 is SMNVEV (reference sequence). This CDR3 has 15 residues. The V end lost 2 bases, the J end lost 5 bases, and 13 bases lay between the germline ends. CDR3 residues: CASSLGRELDNEQFF. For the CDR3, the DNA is TGTGCCAGCAGTTTAGGCAGGGAATTGGACAATGAGCAGTTCTTC.

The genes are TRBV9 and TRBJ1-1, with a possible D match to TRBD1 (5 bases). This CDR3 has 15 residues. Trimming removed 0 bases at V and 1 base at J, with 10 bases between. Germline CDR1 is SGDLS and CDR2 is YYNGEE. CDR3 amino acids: CASSVGGASNTEAFF. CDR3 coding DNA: TGTGCCAGCAGCGTAGGCGGGGCCTCGAACACTGAAGCTTTCTTT.

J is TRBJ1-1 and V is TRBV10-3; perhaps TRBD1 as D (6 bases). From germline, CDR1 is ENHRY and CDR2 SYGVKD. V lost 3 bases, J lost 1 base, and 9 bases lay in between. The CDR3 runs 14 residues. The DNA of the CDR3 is TGTGCCATCAGTGAAGTGGACAGGAACACTGAAGCTTTCTTT. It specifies CAISEVDRNTEAFF.

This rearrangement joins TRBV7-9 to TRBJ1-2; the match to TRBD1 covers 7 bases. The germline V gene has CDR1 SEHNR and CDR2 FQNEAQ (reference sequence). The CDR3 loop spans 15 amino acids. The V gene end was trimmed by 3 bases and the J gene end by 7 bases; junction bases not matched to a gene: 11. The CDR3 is CASSLALGQQSGYTF. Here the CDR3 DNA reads TGTGCCAGCAGCTTGGCATTGGGACAGCAATCTGGCTACACCTTC.

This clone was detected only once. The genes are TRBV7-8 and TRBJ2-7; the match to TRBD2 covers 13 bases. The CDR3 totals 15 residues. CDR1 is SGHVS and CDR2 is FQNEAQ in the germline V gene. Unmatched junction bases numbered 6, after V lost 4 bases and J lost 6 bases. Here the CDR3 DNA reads TGTGCCAGCAGCTCTTTAACTAGCGGGGGGGCCGAGCAGTACTTC. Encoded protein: CASSSLTSGGAEQYF.

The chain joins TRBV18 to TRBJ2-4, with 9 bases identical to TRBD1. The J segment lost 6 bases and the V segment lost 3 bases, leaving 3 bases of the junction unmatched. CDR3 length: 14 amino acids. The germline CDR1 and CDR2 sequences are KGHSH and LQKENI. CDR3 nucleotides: TGTGCCAGCTCACCTGGGACAGGGATAAACATTCAGTACTTC. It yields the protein CASSPGTGINIQYF.

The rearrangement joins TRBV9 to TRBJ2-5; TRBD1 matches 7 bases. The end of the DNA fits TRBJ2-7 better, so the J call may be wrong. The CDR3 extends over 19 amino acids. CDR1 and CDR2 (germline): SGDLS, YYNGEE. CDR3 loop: CASSAQGSTDILRVNEQYF. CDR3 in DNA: TGTGCCAGCAGCGCACAGGGGAGCACTGATATTTTGCGGGTTAACGAGCAGTACTTC.

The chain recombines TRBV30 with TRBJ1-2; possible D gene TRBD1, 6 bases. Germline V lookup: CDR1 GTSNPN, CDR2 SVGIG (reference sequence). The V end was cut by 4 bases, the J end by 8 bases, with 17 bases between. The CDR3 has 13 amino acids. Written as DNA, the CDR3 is TGTGCCTGGAAAGGGCAGGGGCTAAGAGGCTACACCTTC. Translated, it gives CAWKGQGLRGYTF.

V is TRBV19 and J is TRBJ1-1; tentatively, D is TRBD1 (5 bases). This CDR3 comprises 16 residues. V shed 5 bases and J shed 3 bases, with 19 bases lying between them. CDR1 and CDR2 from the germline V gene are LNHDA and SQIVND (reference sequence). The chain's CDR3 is CASSPTRAAGDTEAFF. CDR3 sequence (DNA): TGTGCCAGTAGTCCGACTCGGGCAGCGGGGGACACTGAAGCTTTCTTT. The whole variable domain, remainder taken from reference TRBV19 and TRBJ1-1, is DGGITQSPKYLFRKEGQNVTLSCEQNLNHDAMYWYRQDPGQGLRLIYYSQIVNDFQKGDIAEGYSVSREKKESFPLTVTSAQKNPTAFYLCASSPTRAAGDTEAFFGQGTRLTVV.

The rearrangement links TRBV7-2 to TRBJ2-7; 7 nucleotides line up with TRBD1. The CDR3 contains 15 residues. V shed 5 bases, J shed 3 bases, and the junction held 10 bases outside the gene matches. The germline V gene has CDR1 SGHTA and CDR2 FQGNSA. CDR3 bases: TGTGCCAGCAGCCGACAGGGAGCCTTGTTCTACGAGCAGTACTTC. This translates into CASSRQGALFYEQYF. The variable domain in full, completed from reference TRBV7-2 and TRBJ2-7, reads GAGVSQSPSNKVTEKGKDVELRCDPISGHTALYWYRQSLGQGLEFLIYFQGNSAPDKSGLPSDRFSAERTGGSVSTLTIQRTQQEDSAVYLCASSRQGALFYEQYFGPGTRLTVT.

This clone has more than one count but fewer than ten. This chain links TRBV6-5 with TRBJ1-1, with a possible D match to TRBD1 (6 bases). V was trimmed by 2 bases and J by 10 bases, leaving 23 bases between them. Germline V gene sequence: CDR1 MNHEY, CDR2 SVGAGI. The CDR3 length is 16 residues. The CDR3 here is CASSYQKSGTILGAFF. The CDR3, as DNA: TGTGCCAGCAGTTACCAAAAATCGGGGACAATCCTCGGAGCTTTCTTT.

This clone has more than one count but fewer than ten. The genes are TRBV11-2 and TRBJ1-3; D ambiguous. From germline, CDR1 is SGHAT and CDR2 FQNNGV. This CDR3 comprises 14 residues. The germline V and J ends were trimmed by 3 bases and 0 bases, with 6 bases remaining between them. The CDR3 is CASSLHSSGNTIYF. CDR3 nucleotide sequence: TGTGCCAGCAGCTTGCACAGCTCTGGAAACACCATATATTTT.

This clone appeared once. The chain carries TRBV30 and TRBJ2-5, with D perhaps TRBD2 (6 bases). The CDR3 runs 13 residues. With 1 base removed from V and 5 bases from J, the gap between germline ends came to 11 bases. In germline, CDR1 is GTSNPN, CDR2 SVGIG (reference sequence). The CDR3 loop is CAWSGEVRETQYF. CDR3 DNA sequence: TGTGCCTGGAGTGGGGAGGTTCGGGAGACCCAGTACTTC.

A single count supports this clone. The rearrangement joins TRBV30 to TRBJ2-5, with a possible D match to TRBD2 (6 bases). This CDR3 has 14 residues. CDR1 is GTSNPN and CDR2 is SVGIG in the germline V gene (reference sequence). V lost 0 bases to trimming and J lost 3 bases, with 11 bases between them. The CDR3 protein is CAWSVPGLEETQYF. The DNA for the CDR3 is TGTGCCTGGAGTGTCCCGGGACTCGAAGAGACCCAGTACTTC.

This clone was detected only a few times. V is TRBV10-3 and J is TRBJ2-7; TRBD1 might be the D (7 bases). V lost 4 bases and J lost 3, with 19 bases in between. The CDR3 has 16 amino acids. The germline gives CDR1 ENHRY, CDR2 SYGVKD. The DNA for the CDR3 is TGTGCCATCAGTGGGAGGGGACAGAATTTGGACTACGAGCAGTACTTC. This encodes CAISGRGQNLDYEQYF.

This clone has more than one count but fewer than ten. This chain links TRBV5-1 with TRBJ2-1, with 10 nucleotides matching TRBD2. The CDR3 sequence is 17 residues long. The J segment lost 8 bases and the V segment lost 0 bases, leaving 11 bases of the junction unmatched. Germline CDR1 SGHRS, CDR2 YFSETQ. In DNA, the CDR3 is TGCGCCAGCAGCTTGGTTTACCTAGCGGGGGTGGGAGATGAGCAGTTCTTC. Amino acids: CASSLVYLAGVGDEQFF.

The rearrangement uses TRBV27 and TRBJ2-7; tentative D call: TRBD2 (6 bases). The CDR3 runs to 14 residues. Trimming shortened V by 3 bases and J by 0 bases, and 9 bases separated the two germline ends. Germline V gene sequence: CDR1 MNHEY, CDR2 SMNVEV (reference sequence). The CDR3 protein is CASSLEGTSYEQYF. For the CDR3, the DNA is TGTGCCAGCAGTTTGGAGGGGACCTCCTACGAGCAGTACTTC.

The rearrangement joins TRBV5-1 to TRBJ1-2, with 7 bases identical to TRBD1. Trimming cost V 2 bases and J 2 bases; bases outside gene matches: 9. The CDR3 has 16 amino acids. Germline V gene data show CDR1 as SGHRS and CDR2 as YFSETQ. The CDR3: CASSLSFWDSNYGYTF. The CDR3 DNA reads TGCGCCAGCAGCTTATCCTTCTGGGACAGCAACTATGGCTACACCTTC.

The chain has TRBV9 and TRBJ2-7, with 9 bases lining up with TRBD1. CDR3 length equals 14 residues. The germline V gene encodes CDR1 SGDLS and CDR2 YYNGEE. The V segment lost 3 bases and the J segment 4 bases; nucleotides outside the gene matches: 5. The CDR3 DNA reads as TGTGCCAGCAGCGCGGGACAGGGCCCTTACGAGCAGTACTTC. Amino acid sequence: CASSAGQGPYEQYF. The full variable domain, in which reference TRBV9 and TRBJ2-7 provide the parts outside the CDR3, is DSGVTQTPKHLITATGQRVTLRCSPRSGDLSVYWYQQSLDQGLQFLIQYYNGEERAKGNILERFSAQQFPDLHSELNLSSLELGDSALYFCASSAGQGPYEQYFGPGTRLTVT.

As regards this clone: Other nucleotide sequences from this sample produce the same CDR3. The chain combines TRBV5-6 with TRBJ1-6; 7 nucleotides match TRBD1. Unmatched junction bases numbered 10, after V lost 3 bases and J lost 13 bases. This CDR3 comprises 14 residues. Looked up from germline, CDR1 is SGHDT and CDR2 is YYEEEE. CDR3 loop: CASSSGQLSSPLHF. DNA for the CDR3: TGTGCCAGCAGCTCGGGACAGCTGAGTTCCCCCCTCCACTTT.

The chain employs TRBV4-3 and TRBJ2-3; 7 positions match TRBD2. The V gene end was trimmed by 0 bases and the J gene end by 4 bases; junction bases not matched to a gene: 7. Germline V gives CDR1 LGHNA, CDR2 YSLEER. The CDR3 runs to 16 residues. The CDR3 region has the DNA TGCGCCAGCAGCCAAGAGACGGGCCGGGGGGCAGATACGCAGTATTTT. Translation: CASSQETGRGADTQYF.

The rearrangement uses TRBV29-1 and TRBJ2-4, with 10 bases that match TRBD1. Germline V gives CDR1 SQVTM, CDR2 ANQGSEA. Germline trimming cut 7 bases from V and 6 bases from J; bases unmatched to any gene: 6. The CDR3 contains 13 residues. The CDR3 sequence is CSGGQGRGNIQYF. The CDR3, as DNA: TGCAGCGGGGGACAGGGGAGGGGAAACATTCAGTACTTC.